The following is a T cell receptor (beta chain) sequence with its context. The sample comes from a study of blood T cell repertoires in COVID-19. The wider study: T cells, B-cell-depleted T cells, or PBMCs supplied cDNA or gDNA.

How the authors handled the data: Amplification of reference gene primers provided the estimated nucleated cell counts. Here immunoSEQ multiplex PCR was the method, and the copy in TCRdb shows in-frame clones only, minus some. V and J calls and clone size are given by that table; D and trimming were obtained from the DNA. The sample consists of around 150,000 clones, roughly 81% of them appearing once. Germline V gene lookup returns CDR1 SQVTM and CDR2 ANQGSEA. The CDR3 is 13 residues long. The V end was cut by 7 bases, the J end by 6 bases, with 18 bases between. Sequences were obtained from peripheral blood. This receptor was identified in a woman between 45 and 65 years old with active or convalescent COVID-19. The rearrangement links TRBV29-1 to TRBJ2-5; possibly TRBD2 for D (7 bases). The CDR3 coding sequence is TGCAGCGCCCATGGGGGGGCGATAAAGACCCAGTACTTC. This encodes CSAHGGAIKTQYF. The full variable domain, rest sourced from reference TRBV29-1 and TRBJ2-5, is SAVISQKPSRDICQRGTSLTIQCQVDSQVTMMFWYRQQPGQSLTLIATANQGSEATYESGFVIDKFPISRPNLTFSTLTVSNMSPEDSSIYLCSAHGGAIKTQYFGPGTRLLVL.